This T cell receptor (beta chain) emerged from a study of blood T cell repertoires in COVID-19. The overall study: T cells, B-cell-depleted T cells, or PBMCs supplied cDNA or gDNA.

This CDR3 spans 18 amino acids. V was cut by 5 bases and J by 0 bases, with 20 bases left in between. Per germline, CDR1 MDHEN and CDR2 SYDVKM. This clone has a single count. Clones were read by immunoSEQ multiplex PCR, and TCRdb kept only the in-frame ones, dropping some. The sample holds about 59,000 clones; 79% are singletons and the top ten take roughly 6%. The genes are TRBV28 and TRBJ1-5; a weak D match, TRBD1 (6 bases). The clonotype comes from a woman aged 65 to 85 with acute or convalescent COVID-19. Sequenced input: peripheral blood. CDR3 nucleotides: TGTGCCAGCAGTCCCCCCCGAAGGACAGTGTATAGCAATCAGCCCCAGCATTTT. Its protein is CASSPPRRTVYSNQPQHF.